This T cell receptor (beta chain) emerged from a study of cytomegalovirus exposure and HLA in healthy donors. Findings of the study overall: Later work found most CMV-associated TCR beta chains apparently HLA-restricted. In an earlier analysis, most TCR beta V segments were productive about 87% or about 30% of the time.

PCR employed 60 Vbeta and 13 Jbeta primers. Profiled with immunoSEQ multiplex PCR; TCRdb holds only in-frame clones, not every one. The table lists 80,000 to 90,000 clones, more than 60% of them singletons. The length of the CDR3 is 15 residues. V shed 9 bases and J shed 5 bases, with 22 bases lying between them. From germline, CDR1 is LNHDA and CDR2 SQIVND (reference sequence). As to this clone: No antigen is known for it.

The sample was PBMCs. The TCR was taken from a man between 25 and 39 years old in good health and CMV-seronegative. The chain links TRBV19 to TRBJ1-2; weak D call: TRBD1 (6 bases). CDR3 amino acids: CASLHSWTESYGYTF. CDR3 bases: TGTGCCAGCCTCCATTCGTGGACAGAAAGTTATGGCTACACCTTC.